This T cell receptor (beta chain) was profiled in a study of vaccination and CD4 T cells after COVID-19. As for the study in general: The convalescents, six males and four females, included two who were Hispanic. Spike peptides, overlapping and drawn from SARS-CoV-2, HCoV-NL63, HCoV-OC43 and HCoV-229E, were used to stimulate cells. The study's findings and limits: In convalescent patients, a median roughly 86% of reactive clones appeared only post-vaccination.

In this sample, this clonotype turned up a few times. Its antigen is undetermined. Treatment denoted: approximately 9-day PBMC culture with coronavirus spike peptide pools or control peptides (ViraFEST assay). The positive PCR dates, which preceded the US Alpha, Beta and Delta variants, fell between March and December 2020. The Oncomine TCR Beta short-read assay was applied to DNA of cultured CD4+ T cells. TCRdb recomputed calls from the PCR reads with MiXCR, one row per CDR3 protein. The data hold roughly 13,000 distinct CDR3 sequences, with 20% to 25% observed a single time. V lost 3 bases to trimming and J lost 8 bases; unmatched junction nucleotides: 10. Germline CDR1 and CDR2: ENHRY and SYGVKD. CDR3 length: 16 residues.

This sequence joins TRBV10-3 and TRBJ1-2; 12 nucleotides align to TRBD1. The input for sequencing was CD4+ T cells from blood, cultured in vitro, taken after SARS-CoV-2 vaccination. This receptor was taken from a human donor who had recovered from COVID-19. CDR3 DNA: TGTGCCATCAGTGACTGGACCGGGACAGGGGGCGGAGGCTACACCTTC. Encoded protein: CAISDWTGTGGGGYTF.